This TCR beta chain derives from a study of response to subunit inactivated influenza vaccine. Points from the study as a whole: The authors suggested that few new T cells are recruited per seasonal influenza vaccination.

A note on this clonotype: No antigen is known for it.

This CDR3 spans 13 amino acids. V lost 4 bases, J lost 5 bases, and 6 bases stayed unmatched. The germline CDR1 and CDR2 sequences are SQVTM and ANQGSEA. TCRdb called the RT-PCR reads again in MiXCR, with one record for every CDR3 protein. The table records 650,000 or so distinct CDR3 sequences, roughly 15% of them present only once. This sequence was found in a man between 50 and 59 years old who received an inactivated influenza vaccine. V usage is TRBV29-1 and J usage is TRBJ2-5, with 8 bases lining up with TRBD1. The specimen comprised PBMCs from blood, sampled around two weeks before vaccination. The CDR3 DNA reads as TGCAGCGTTGCCACAGGGGGTAGTGAGACCCAGTACTTC. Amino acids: CSVATGGSETQYF.